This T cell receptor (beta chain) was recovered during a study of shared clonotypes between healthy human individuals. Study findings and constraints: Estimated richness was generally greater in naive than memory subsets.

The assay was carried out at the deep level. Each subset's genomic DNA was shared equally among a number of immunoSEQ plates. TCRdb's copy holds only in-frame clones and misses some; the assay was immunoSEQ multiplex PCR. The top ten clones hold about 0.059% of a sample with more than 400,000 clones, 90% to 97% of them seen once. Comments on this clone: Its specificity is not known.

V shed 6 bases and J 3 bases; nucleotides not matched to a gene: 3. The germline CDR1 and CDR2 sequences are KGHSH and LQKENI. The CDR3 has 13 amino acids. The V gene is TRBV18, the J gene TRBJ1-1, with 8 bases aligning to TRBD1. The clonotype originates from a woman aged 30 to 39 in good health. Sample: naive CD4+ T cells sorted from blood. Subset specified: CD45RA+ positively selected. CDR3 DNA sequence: TGTGCCAGCTCCCTGACAGGGGACACTGAAGCTTTCTTT. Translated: CASSLTGDTEAFF.